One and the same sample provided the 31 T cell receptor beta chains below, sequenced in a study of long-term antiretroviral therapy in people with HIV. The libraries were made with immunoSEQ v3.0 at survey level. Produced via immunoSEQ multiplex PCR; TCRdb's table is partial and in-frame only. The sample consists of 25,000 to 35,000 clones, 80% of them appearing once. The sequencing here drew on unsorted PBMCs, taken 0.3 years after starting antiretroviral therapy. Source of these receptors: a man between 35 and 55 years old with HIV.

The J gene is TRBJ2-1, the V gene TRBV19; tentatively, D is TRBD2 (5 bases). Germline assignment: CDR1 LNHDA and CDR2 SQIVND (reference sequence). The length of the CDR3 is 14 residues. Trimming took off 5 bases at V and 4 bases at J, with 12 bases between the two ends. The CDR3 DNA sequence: TGTGCCAGTAGTCCCCATGGGAGTTACAATGAGCAGTTCTTC. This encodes CASSPHGSYNEQFF.

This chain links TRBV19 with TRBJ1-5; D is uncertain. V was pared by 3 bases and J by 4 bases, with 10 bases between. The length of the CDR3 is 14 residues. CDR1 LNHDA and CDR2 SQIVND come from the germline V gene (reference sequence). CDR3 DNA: TGTGCCAGTAGTATGGGTTTGAGGAATCAGCCCCAGCATTTT. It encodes CASSMGLRNQPQHF.

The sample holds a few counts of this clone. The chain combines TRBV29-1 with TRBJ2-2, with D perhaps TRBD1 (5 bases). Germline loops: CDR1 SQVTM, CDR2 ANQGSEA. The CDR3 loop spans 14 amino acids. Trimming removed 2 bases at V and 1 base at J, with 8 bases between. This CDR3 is CSVETRVNTGELFF. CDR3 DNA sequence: TGCAGCGTTGAAACCAGGGTGAACACCGGGGAGCTGTTTTTT.

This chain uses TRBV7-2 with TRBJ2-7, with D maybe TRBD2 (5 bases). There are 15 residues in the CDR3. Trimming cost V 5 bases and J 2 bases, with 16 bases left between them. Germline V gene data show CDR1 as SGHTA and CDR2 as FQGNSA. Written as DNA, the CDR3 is TGTGCCAGCAGCCTTACATCGGTGGGAGCCTACGAGCAGTACTTC. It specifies CASSLTSVGAYEQYF.

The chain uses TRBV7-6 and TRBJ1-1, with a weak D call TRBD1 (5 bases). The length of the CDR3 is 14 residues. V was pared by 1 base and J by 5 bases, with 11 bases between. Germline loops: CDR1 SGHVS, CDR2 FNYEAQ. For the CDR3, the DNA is TGTGCCAGCAGCTTAGGGTACCCAGGGACTGAAGCTTTCTTT. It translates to CASSLGYPGTEAFF.

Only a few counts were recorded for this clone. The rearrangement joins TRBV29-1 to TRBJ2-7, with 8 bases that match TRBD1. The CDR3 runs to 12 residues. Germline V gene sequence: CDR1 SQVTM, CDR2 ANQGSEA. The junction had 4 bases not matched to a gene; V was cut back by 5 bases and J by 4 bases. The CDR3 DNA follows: TGCAGCGTTATAGGACAGGGTTACGAGCAGTACTTC. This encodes CSVIGQGYEQYF.

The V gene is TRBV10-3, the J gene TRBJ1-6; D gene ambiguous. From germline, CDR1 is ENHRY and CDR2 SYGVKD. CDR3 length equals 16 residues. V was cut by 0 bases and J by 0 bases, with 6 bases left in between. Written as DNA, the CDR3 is TGTGCCATCAGTGAGTCCGGACGCTCCTATAATTCACCCCTCCACTTT. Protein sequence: CAISESGRSYNSPLHF.

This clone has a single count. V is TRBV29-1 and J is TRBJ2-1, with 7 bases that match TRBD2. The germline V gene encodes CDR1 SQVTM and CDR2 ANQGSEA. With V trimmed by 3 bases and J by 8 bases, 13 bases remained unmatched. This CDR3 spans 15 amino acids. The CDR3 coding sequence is TGCAGCGTTGATTCGGTTTTGACTAGCCGTGATGAGCAGTTCTTC. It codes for CSVDSVLTSRDEQFF.

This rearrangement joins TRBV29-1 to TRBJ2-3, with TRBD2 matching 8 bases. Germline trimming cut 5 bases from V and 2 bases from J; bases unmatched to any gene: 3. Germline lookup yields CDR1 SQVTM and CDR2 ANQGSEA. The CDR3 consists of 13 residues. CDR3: CSVLAGFTDTQYF. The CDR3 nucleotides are TGCAGCGTTTTAGCGGGGTTCACAGATACGCAGTATTTT.

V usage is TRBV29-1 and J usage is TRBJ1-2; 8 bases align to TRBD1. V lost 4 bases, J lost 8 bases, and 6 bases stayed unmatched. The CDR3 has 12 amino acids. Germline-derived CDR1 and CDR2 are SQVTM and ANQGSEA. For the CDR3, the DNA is TGCAGCGTTGCGCGGACAGGGCAAGGCTACACCTTC. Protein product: CSVARTGQGYTF.

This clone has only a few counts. The CDR3 nucleotides read TGTGCCAGTAGTTACAGGCGATTAAGTCAGCCCCAGCATTTT. It translates to CASSYRRLSQPQHF. The chain carries TRBV19 and TRBJ1-5; maybe TRBD1 (5 bases). Trimming left V 5 bases short and J 6 bases short, with 14 bases between. The germline gives CDR1 LNHDA, CDR2 SQIVND (reference sequence). The CDR3 contains 14 residues.

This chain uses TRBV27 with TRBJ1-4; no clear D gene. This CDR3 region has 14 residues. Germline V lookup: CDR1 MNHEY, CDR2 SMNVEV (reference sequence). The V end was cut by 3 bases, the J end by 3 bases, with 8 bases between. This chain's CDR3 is CASSFWRPNEKLFF. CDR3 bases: TGTGCCAGCAGTTTCTGGCGGCCTAATGAAAAACTGTTTTTT.

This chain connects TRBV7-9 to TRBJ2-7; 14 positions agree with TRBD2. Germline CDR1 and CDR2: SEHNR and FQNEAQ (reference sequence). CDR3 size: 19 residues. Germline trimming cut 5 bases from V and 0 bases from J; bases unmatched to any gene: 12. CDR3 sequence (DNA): TGTGCCAGCAGCGGGCGTGGGACTAGCGGGGGCCGCAGCTCCTACGAGCAGTACTTC. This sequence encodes CASSGRGTSGGRSSYEQYF.

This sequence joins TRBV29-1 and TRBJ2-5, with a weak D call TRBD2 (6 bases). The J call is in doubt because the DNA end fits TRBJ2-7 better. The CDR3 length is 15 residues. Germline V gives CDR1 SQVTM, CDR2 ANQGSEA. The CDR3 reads CSVGTRGRSPYEQYF. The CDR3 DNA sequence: TGCAGCGTTGGGACCCGGGGGAGGAGTCCCTACGAGCAGTACTTC.

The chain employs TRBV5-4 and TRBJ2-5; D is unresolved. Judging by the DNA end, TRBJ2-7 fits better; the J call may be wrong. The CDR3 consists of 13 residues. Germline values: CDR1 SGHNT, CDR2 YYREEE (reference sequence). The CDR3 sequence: CASSFGRHYEQYF. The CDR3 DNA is TGTGCCAGCAGTTTCGGACGGCACTACGAGCAGTACTTC.

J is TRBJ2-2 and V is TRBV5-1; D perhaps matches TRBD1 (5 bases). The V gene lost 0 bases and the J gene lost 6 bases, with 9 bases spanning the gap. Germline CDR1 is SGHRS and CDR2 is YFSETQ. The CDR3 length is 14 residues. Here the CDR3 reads CASSLDPGSGELFF. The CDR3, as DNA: TGCGCCAGCAGCTTGGATCCAGGGTCCGGGGAGCTGTTTTTT. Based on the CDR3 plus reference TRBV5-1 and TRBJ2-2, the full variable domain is KAGVTQTPRYLIKTRGQQVTLSCSPISGHRSVSWYQQTPGQGLQFLFEYFSETQRNKGNFPGRFSGRQFSNSRSEMNVSTLELGDSALYLCASSLDPGSGELFFGEGSRLTVL.

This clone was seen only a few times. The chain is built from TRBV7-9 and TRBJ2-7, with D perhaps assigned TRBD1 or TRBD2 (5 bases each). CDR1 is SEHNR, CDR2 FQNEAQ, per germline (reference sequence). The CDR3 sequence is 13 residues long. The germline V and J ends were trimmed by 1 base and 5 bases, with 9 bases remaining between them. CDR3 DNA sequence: TGTGCCAGCAGCTTAGAGCAGGGAGACGAGCAGTACTTC. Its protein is CASSLEQGDEQYF.

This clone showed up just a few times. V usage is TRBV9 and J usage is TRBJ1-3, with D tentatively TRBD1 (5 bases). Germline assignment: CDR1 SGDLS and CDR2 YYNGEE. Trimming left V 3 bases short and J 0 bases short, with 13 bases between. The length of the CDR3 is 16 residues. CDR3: CASSAPSGGSGNTIYF. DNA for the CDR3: TGTGCCAGCAGCGCGCCCAGTGGGGGCTCTGGAAACACCATATATTTT.

The DNA of the CDR3 is TGTGCCAGCAGTTTCCCCGGGACAGGGTCTGGCTACACCTTC. This translates into CASSFPGTGSGYTF. V gene TRBV6-6 combines with J gene TRBJ1-2; 9 bases are a match to TRBD1. The J segment lost 7 bases and the V segment lost 4 bases, leaving 7 bases of the junction unmatched. CDR1 is MNHNY, CDR2 SVGAGI, per germline (reference sequence). The CDR3 consists of 14 residues.

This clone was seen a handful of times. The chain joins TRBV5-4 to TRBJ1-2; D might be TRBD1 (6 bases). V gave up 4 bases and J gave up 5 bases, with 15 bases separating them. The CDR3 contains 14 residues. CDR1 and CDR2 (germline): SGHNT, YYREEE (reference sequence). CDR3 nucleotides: TGTGCCAGCAGCCGGGAGAGGGGGTTTTATGGCTACACCTTC. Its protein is CASSRERGFYGYTF.

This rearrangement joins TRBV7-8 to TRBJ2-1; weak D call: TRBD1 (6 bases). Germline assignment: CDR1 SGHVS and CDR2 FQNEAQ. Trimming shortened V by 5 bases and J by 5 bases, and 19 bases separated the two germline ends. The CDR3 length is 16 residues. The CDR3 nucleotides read TGTGCCAGCAGCCCGCGTCAGACAGGCCCGAACAATGAGCAGTTCTTC. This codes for CASSPRQTGPNNEQFF.

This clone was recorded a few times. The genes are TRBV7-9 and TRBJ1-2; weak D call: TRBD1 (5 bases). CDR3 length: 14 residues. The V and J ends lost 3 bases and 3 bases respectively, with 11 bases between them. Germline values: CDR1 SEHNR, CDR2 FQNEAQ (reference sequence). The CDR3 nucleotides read TGTGCCAGCAGCTTTGGGCAGGGCTACTATGGCTACACCTTC. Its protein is CASSFGQGYYGYTF.

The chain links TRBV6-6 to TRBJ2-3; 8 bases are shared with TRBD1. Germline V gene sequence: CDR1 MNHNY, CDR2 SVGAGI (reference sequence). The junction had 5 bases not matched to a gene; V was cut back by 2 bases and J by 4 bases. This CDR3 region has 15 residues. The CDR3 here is CASSYQTGGADTQYF. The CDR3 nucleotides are TGTGCCAGCAGTTACCAAACAGGGGGTGCAGATACGCAGTATTTT.

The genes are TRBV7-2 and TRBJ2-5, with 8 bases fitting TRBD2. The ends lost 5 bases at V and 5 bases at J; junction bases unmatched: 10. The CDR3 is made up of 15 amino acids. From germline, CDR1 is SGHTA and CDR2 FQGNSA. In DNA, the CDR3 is TGTGCCAGCAGCCAAGGGCGGGGGGCCCTCGAGACCCAGTACTTC. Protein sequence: CASSQGRGALETQYF.

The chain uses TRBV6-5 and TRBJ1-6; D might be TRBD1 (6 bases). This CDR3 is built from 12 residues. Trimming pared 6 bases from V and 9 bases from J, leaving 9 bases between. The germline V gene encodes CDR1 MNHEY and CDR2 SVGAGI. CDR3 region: CASSGGASPLHF. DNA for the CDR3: TGTGCCAGCAGCGGGGGCGCTTCACCCCTCCACTTT.

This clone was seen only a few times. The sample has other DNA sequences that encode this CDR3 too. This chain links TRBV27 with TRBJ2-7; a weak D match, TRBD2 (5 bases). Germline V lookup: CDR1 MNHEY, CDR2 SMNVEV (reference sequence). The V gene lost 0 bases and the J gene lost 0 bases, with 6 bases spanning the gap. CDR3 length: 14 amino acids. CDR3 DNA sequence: TGTGCCAGCAGTTTATCGGGGAGCTCCTACGAGCAGTACTTC. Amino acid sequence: CASSLSGSSYEQYF.

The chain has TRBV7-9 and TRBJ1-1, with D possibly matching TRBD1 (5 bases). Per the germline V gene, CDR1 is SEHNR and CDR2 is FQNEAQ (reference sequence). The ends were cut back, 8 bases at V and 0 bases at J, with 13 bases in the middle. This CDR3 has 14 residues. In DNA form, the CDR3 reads TGTGCCAGCCTGGTCGGGGCTCTGAACACTGAAGCTTTCTTT. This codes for CASLVGALNTEAFF.

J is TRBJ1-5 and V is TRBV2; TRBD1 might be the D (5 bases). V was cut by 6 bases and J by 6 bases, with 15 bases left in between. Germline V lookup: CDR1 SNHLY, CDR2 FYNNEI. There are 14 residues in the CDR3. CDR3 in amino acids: CASRAGYQGQPQHF. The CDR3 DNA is TGTGCCAGCAGGGCAGGGTATCAAGGTCAGCCCCAGCATTTT.

This CDR3 reads CASSLRGGGPNEKLFF. CDR3 coding DNA: TGTGCCAGCAGTTTACGAGGAGGGGGCCCTAATGAAAAACTGTTTTTT. This sequence joins TRBV6-5 and TRBJ1-4; 7 positions match TRBD1. J lost 3 bases, V lost 4 bases, and 8 bases had no gene match. Germline-derived CDR1 and CDR2 are MNHEY and SVGAGI. The CDR3 runs 16 residues.

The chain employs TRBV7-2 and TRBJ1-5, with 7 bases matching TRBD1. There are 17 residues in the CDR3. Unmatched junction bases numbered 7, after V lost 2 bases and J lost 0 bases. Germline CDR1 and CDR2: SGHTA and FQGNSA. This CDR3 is CASSLLQGEYSNQPQHF. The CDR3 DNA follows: TGTGCCAGCAGCTTACTTCAGGGGGAGTATAGCAATCAGCCCCAGCATTTT.

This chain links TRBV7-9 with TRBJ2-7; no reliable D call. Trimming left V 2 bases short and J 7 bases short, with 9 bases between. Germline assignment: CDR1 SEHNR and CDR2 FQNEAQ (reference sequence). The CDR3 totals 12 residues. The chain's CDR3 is CASSLMVREQYF. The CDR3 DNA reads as TGTGCCAGCAGCTTAATGGTCCGAGAGCAGTACTTC.